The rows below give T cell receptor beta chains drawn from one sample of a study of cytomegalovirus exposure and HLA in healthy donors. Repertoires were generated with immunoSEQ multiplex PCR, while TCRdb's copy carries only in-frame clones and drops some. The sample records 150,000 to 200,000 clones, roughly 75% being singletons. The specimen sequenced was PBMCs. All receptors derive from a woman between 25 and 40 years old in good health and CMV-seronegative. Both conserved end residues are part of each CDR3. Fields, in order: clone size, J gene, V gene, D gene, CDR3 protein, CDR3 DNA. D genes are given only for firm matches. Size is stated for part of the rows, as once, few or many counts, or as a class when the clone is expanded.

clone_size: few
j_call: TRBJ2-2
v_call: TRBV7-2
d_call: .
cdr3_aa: CASSRRRGVTGELFF
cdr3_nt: TGTGCCAGCAGCCGTCGGCGGGGTGTCACCGGGGAGCTGTTTTTT

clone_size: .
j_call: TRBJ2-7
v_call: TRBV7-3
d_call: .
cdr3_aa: CASSSDGGSTYEQYF
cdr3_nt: TGTGCCAGCAGCTCCGACGGGGGTTCAACCTACGAGCAGTACTTC

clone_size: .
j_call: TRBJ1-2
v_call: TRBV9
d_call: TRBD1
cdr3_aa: CASSAARDSWRYTF
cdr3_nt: TGTGCCAGCAGCGCCGCCCGGGACAGTTGGCGCTACACCTTC

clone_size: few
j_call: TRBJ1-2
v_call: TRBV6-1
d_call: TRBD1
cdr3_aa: CASSDGQGNGYTF
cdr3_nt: TGTGCCAGCAGTGATGGACAGGGCAATGGCTACACCTTC

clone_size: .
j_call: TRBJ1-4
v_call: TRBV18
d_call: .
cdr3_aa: CASSPKRPVTNELFF
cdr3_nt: TGTGCCAGCTCACCAAAAAGACCCGTGACTAATGAACTGTTTTTT

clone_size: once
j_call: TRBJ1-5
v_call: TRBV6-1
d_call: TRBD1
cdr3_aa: CASLIPGTGNQPQHF
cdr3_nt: TGTGCCAGCTTGATTCCCGGGACAGGCAATCAGCCCCAGCATTTT

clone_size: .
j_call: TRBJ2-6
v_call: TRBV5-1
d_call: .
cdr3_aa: CASSRGALSSGANVLTF
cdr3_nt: TGCGCCAGCAGCCGGGGGGCGCTGAGCTCTGGGGCCAACGTCCTGACTTTC

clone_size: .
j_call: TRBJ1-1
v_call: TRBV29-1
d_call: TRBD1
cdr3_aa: CSALLRGTVNTEAFF
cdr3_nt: TGCAGCGCCCTCCTTCGCGGGACAGTGAACACTGAAGCTTTCTTT

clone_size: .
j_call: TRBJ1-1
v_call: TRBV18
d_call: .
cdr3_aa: CASSPPEMGVWGDTEAFF
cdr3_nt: TGTGCCAGCTCACCACCGGAGATGGGGGTATGGGGGGACACTGAAGCTTTCTTT

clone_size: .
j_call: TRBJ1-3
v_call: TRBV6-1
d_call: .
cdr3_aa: CASNTGSSGNTIYF
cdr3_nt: TGTGCCAGCAACACAGGGTCCTCTGGAAACACCATATATTTT

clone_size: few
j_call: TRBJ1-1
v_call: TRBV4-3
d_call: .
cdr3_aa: CASSQSHRSGGTEAFF
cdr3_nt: TGCGCCAGCAGCCAAAGCCACCGGAGCGGGGGCACTGAAGCTTTCTTT

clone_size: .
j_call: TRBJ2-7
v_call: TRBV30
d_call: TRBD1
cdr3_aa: CAWTLMGQGGYEQYF
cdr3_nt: TGTGCCTGGACCCTAATGGGACAGGGGGGCTACGAGCAGTACTTC

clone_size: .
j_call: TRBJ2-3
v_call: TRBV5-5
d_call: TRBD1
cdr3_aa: CASSSWDRADTQYF
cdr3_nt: TGTGCCAGCAGCTCATGGGACAGGGCAGATACGCAGTATTTT

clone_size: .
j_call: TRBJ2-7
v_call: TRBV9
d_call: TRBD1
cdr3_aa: CASSSLGQGADEQYF
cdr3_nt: TGTGCCAGCAGCTCCCTAGGACAGGGGGCGGACGAGCAGTACTTC

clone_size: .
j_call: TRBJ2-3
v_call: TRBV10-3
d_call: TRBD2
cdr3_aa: CAISAQAGGRTDTQYF
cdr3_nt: TGTGCCATCAGTGCCCAAGCGGGGGGTCGCACAGATACGCAGTATTTT

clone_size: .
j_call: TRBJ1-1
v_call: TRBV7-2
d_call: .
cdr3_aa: CASSKGGDWAEAFF
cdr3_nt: TGTGCCAGCAGCAAGGGAGGAGACTGGGCTGAAGCTTTCTTT

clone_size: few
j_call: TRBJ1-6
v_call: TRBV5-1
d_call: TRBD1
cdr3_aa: CASKIWEDRGFSPLHF
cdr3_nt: TGCGCCAGCAAGATTTGGGAGGACAGGGGGTTTTCACCCCTCCACTTT

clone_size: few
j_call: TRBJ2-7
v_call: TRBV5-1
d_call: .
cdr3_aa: CASSLGGSSYEQYF
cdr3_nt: TGCGCCAGCAGCTTGGGGGGCAGCTCCTACGAGCAGTACTTC

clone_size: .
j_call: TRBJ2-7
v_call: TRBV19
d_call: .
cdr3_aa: CASSSFWGESSYEQYF
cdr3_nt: TGTGCCAGTAGTTCGTTTTGGGGGGAGTCCTCCTACGAGCAGTACTTC

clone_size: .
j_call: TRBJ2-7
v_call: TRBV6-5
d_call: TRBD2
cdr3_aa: CASSLTSGGAYEQYF
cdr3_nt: TGTGCCAGCAGTTTGACTAGCGGGGGGGCCTACGAGCAGTACTTC

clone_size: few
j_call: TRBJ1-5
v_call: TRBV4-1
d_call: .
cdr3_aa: CASSPGAGWDQPQHF
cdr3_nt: TGCGCCAGCAGCCCTGGGGCAGGGTGGGATCAGCCCCAGCATTTT

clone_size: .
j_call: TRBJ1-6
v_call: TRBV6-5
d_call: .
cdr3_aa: CASSYRQNSPLHF
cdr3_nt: TGTGCCAGCAGTTACCGACAGAATTCACCCCTCCACTTT

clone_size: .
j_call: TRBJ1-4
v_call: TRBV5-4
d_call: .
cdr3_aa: CASSLTQGAPGPATNEKLFF
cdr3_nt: TGTGCCAGCAGTCTAACCCAGGGCGCCCCAGGGCCCGCAACTAATGAAAAACTGTTTTTT

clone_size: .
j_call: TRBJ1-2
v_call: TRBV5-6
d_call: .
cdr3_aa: CASTWRLGGYTF
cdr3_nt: TGTGCCAGCACCTGGAGGCTCGGTGGCTACACCTTC

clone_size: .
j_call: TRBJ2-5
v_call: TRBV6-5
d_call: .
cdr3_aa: CASQGMEQETQYF
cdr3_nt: TGTGCCAGTCAGGGCATGGAACAAGAGACCCAGTACTTC

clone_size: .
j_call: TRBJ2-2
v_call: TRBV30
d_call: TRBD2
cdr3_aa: CAWSPLAVNTGELFF
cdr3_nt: TGTGCCTGGAGTCCTCTAGCGGTTAACACCGGGGAGCTGTTTTTT

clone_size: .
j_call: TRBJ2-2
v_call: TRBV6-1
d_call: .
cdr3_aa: CASRAKGGIGELFF
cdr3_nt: TGTGCCAGCAGGGCTAAAGGGGGTATCGGGGAGCTGTTTTTT

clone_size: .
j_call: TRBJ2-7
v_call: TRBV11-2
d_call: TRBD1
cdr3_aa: CASSVGTEYYEQYF
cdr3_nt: TGTGCCAGCAGCGTCGGGACAGAATACTACGAGCAGTACTTC

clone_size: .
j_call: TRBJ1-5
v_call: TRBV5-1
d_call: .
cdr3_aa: CASSLTGYDQPQHF
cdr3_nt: TGCGCCAGCAGCTTGACAGGGTACGATCAGCCCCAGCATTTT

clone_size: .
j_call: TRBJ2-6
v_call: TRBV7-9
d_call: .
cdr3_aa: CASSLSGGFDVLTF
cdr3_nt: TGTGCCAGCAGCTTATCCGGGGGTTTTGACGTCCTGACTTTC

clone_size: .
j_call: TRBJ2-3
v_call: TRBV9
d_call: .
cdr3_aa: CASSVVADTQYF
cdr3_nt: TGTGCCAGCAGCGTAGTAGCAGATACGCAGTATTTT

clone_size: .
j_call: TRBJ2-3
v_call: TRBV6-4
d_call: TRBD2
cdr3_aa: CASSVSAGGWNTQYF
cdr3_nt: TGTGCCAGCAGTGTCTCGGCGGGGGGGTGGAATACGCAGTATTTT

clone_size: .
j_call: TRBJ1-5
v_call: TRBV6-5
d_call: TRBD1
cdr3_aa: CASSYSGDRDNQPQHF
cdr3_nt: TGTGCCAGCAGTTACTCGGGGGACAGGGACAATCAGCCCCAGCATTTT